Sequencing of this T cell receptor (beta chain) was carried out in a study of T cells in Graves' hyperthyroidism and ophthalmopathy. Whole-study results and caveats: Ophthalmopathy and stable hyperthyroidism were separated by a 13 V-J model. Blood also held most thyroid clonotypes expanded beyond 0.001.

Clinical symptoms, serum thyroxine and TRAb, thyroid ultrasound and orbital computed tomography together formed the diagnostic basis. Cells are PBMCs isolated from around 9.4 ml of fresh blood. Using RNA transcripts as the source, TCR beta CDR3 regions were amplified. Using the HTBI primer set, a first-round RT-PCR was run on the TCR CDR3. TCRdb re-derived calls from the multiplex PCR reads in MiXCR, one entry per CDR3 protein. The sample holds about 400,000 distinct CDR3 sequences, 11% to 15% seen once. V lost 6 bases and J lost 0, with 5 bases in between. Germline loops: CDR1 SQVTM, CDR2 ANQGSEA. The CDR3 loop spans 11 amino acids. Comment on this clonotype: Its antigen remains unknown.

The material sequenced was blood. This TCR was sampled from a man between 45 and 60 years old with Graves' ophthalmopathy. The chain couples TRBV29-1 to TRBJ1-1, with D unclear. In DNA, the CDR3 is TGCAGCGTGGCGGTGAACACTGAAGCTTTCTTT. Amino acid sequence: CSVAVNTEAFF.